This T cell receptor beta chain was profiled in a study of blood T cells in healthy people across ages. Primed by a sample-barcoded 5' primer and a J-beta primer mix, a second PCR proceeded for about 6 to 11 cycles. TCRdb re-analysed the 5' RACE reads in MiXCR, keeping a single row per CDR3 protein. The sample yields approximately 1,700,000 distinct CDR3 sequences, about two fifths seen once. Germline CDR1 MNHEY, CDR2 SVGEGT. Trimming pared 0 bases from V and 4 bases from J, leaving 7 bases between. This CDR3 comprises 14 residues. The J gene is TRBJ2-1, the V gene TRBV6-2 or TRBV6-3; D gene uncertain. Sequenced sample: blood. The clonotype comes from a human donor in good health. In DNA, the CDR3 is TGTGCCAGCAGTTACTCGATCGCATACAATGAGCAGTTCTTC. Amino acid sequence: CASSYSIAYNEQFF.